The next 10 T cell receptor beta chains were all read from a single sample in a study of blood T cell repertoires in COVID-19. The table came from immunoSEQ multiplex PCR; TCRdb's copy has only in-frame clones and leaves some out. The sample lists under 450,000 clones; 75% to 90% were seen once. Sequencing was carried out using peripheral blood. The origin of the receptors is a woman aged 55-75 years with COVID-19, enrolled during active disease.

The rearrangement uses TRBV30 and TRBJ1-2, with D perhaps matching TRBD1 (5 bases). The germline V gene encodes CDR1 GTSNPN and CDR2 SVGIG (reference sequence). The CDR3 is 15 amino acids. Trimming shortened V by 0 bases and J by 1 base, and 12 bases separated the two germline ends. CDR3 sequence (DNA): TGTGCCTGGAGTGTAAGGGGCCTGGGTAACTATGGCTACACCTTC. Its protein is CAWSVRGLGNYGYTF.

The rearrangement links TRBV4-1 to TRBJ2-3; 16 nucleotides align to TRBD2. Germline V gene lookup returns CDR1 MGHRA and CDR2 YSYEKL. This CDR3 is built from 22 residues. Trimming cost V 0 bases and J 5 bases; bases outside gene matches: 17. Written as DNA, the CDR3 is TGCGCCAGCAGCCAAGAATTCATTTCTCCGGGACTAGCGGGGGGGTTCCGAGATACGCAGTATTTT. It encodes CASSQEFISPGLAGGFRDTQYF.

The chain carries TRBV10-1 and TRBJ1-2, with 7 positions matching TRBD1. V gave up 2 bases and J gave up 0 bases; unmatched junction bases: 3. This CDR3 is built from 15 residues. CDR1 and CDR2 from the germline V gene are WNHNN and SYGVQD (reference sequence). As DNA, the CDR3 is TGCGCCAGCAGTGAGAGGGACAGAGCTAACTATGGCTACACCTTC. It yields the protein CASSERDRANYGYTF.

The V and J genes are TRBV20-1 and TRBJ2-7; possible D gene TRBD1, 5 bases. Germline-derived CDR1 and CDR2 are DFQATT and SNEGSKA (reference sequence). V dropped 3 bases and J dropped 5 bases, with 14 bases sitting between them. The CDR3 has 13 amino acids. CDR3 amino acids: CSASSRESHEQYF. The CDR3 nucleotides are TGCAGTGCTAGTTCCAGGGAAAGTCACGAGCAGTACTTC.

The chain couples TRBV21-1 to TRBJ2-5; the table names TRBD1, a call not compared with the DNA. TRBV21-1 is labeled a pseudogene. This CDR3 region has 14 residues. The CDR3 here is CASSRGQGGETQYF. In DNA, the CDR3 is TGTGCCAGCAGCAGGGGACAGGGGGGAGAGACCCAGTACTTC.

This clone has only one observation. The rearrangement links TRBV6-5 to TRBJ1-1; D call uncertain. Trimming left V 6 bases short and J 0 bases short, with 8 bases between. The CDR3 is made up of 13 amino acids. Germline CDR1 MNHEY, CDR2 SVGAGI. CDR3 nucleotides: TGTGCCAGCAGCCCCCCCTTGAACACTGAAGCTTTCTTT. This sequence encodes CASSPPLNTEAFF.

The chain uses TRBV12-3 or TRBV12-4 and TRBJ1-2; possibly TRBD1 for D (6 bases). There are 13 residues in the CDR3. V dropped 7 bases and J dropped 4 bases, with 13 bases sitting between them. The DNA of the CDR3 is TGTGCCAGCAATACAGGGTCCCGCTATGGCTACACCTTC. This codes for CASNTGSRYGYTF.

The V call is TRBV10-2, the J call TRBJ2-7, with D possibly matching TRBD1 (6 bases). This CDR3 is 12 amino acids long. Germline assignment: CDR1 WSHSY and CDR2 SAAADI. Trimming took off 4 bases at V and 6 bases at J, with 10 bases between the two ends. The CDR3 loop reads CASSVGGSEQYF. CDR3 sequence (DNA): TGCGCCAGCAGTGTAGGGGGTAGCGAGCAGTACTTC.

The chain carries TRBV11-3 and TRBJ1-4; D ambiguous. V was shortened by 0 bases and J by 8 bases, with 4 bases between the two germline ends. Germline CDR1 SGHNT, CDR2 YENEEA. The CDR3 has 12 residues. CDR3 region: CASSLEQEKLFF. CDR3 DNA: TGTGCCAGCAGCTTAGAACAGGAAAAACTGTTTTTT.

The chain is built from TRBV5-1 and TRBJ1-6; tentatively, D is TRBD1 (5 bases). Trimming removed 1 base from V and 8 bases from J, with 13 bases in between. The germline gives CDR1 SGHRS, CDR2 YFSETQ. The CDR3 loop spans 15 amino acids. DNA of the CDR3: TGCGCCAGCAGCTTGAGAAGGGCGGGGGATTCACCCCTCCACTTT. It translates to CASSLRRAGDSPLHF.